These 24 T cell receptor beta chains were sequenced from one sample in a study of blood T cells in healthy people across ages. Then a second PCR, running roughly 7 to 11 cycles, was carried out with a sample-barcoded 5' primer and a J-beta primer mix. MiXCR was run by TCRdb on the 5' RACE reads, yielding one entry per CDR3 protein. In the table there are roughly 700,000 distinct CDR3 sequences, 25% of which are singletons. These data were likewise used in another study, on T cells of mothers and their children.

The specimen was blood. These receptors came from a boy aged 5 to 17 in good health.

The chain joins TRBV20-1 to TRBJ2-5, with D maybe TRBD2 (5 bases). CDR3 size: 15 residues. Germline values: CDR1 DFQATT, CDR2 SNEGSKA (reference sequence). The V end was cut by 4 bases, the J end by 7 bases, with 22 bases between. DNA of the CDR3: TGCAGTGCTACCCCGAGGAGCGTTGGGAGTTGGACCCAGTACTTC. Translation gives CSATPRSVGSWTQYF.

This rearrangement joins TRBV29-1 to TRBJ1-2; no reliable D call. Germline V gene sequence: CDR1 SQVTM, CDR2 ANQGSEA. V was cut by 4 bases and J by 8 bases, with 17 bases left in between. The CDR3 extends over 13 amino acids. CDR3 in DNA: TGCAGCGTTGGGGGAAAATACTATAGCGGCTACACCTTC. This translates into CSVGGKYYSGYTF. The variable domain in full, completed from reference TRBV29-1 and TRBJ1-2, reads SAVISQKPSRDICQRGTSLTIQCQVDSQVTMMFWYRQQPGQSLTLIATANQGSEATYESGFVIDKFPISRPNLTFSTLTVSNMSPEDSSIYLCSVGGKYYSGYTFGSGTRLTVV.

The V and J genes are TRBV3-1 and TRBJ2-7; perhaps TRBD2 as D (6 bases). CDR1 and CDR2 (germline): LGHDT, YNNKEL (reference sequence). The CDR3 is 16 amino acids. Deletions cut 4 bases from V and 4 bases from J, with 20 bases between. CDR3 loop: CASSPLLGGGGYEQYF. The CDR3 DNA reads as TGTGCCAGCAGCCCACTCTTAGGCGGAGGAGGGTACGAGCAGTACTTC.

This clonotype was seen ten or more times. The gene calls are TRBV7-2 and TRBJ2-5, with 10 bases lining up with TRBD1. Germline CDR1 and CDR2: SGHTA and FQGNSA. The CDR3 has 14 residues. V shed 5 bases and J 5 bases; nucleotides not matched to a gene: 5. The CDR3 reads CASSPGQGEETQYF. The CDR3 DNA reads TGTGCCAGCAGCCCCGGACAGGGGGAGGAGACCCAGTACTTC.

CDR3 residues: CATSESPINNEQFF. The CDR3 DNA is TGTGCCACCAGTGAATCCCCTATTAACAATGAGCAGTTCTTC. The chain couples TRBV24-1 to TRBJ2-1; D not certain. Germline V lookup: CDR1 KGHDR, CDR2 SFDVKD. Trimming removed 4 bases from V and 5 bases from J, with 11 bases in between. The CDR3 covers 14 residues.

This rearrangement joins TRBV19 to TRBJ1-1; no clear D. The CDR3 sequence is 13 residues long. V lost 1 base and J 11 bases, leaving 14 bases between the germline ends. The germline V gene has CDR1 LNHDA and CDR2 SQIVND (reference sequence). The CDR3 nucleotides are TGTGCCAGTAGTATAGGGTCCGGGTCGGATGCTTTCTTT. Translation gives CASSIGSGSDAFF.

This clonotype came up a few times. The V call is TRBV3-1, the J call TRBJ2-4; 9 positions match TRBD1. The V gene end was trimmed by 0 bases and the J gene end by 0 bases; junction bases not matched to a gene: 6. This CDR3 is built from 18 residues. Germline loops: CDR1 LGHDT, CDR2 YNNKEL (reference sequence). CDR3 in DNA: TGTGCCAGCAGCCAAGATCGGGACAGGGTAATAGCCAAAAACATTCAGTACTTC. It is translated as CASSQDRDRVIAKNIQYF.

This clonotype appeared once. The CDR3, as DNA: TGTGCCAGCAGAATAGGGTCCTACACCGGGGAGCTGTTTTTT. It encodes CASRIGSYTGELFF. This chain joins TRBV2 and TRBJ2-2; D not certain. Between the trimmed V and J ends, which lost 6 bases and 3 bases, there was a span of 11 bases. CDR1 is SNHLY and CDR2 is FYNNEI in the germline V gene. The CDR3 is 14 residues long.

This clonotype was recorded many times. The J gene is TRBJ2-5, the V gene TRBV12-3 or TRBV12-4, with D maybe TRBD2 (5 bases). V was clipped by 2 bases and J by 3 bases, with 10 bases between them. The CDR3 contains 14 residues. CDR3 region: CASSLWGAEETQYF. The CDR3 DNA reads as TGTGCCAGCAGTTTATGGGGAGCGGAAGAGACCCAGTACTTC.

The chain uses TRBV12-3 or TRBV12-4 and TRBJ1-4; possibly TRBD1 for D (5 bases). The CDR3 runs 11 residues. V was clipped by 5 bases and J by 10 bases, with 8 bases between them. DNA of the CDR3: TGTGCCAGCAGTGGGGGGGGAAAACTGTTTTTT. Translated, it gives CASSGGGKLFF.

The chain combines TRBV2 with TRBJ2-1, with D perhaps TRBD1 (8 bases). Germline lookup yields CDR1 SNHLY and CDR2 FYNNEI. The germline V and J ends were trimmed by 9 bases and 6 bases, with 18 bases remaining between them. There are 14 residues in the CDR3. CDR3 residues: CARGGTGVINEQFF. CDR3 DNA sequence: TGTGCCAGGGGAGGGACAGGAGTAATCAATGAGCAGTTCTTC.

This chain links TRBV2 with TRBJ1-6, with D possibly matching TRBD1 (5 bases). The CDR3 extends over 16 amino acids. In germline, CDR1 is SNHLY, CDR2 FYNNEI. Deletions cut 2 bases from V and 4 bases from J, with 12 bases between. In nucleotides, the CDR3 is TGTGCCAGCAGTGAATCAAGGGGTCCATATAATTCACCCCTCCACTTT. It is translated as CASSESRGPYNSPLHF.

This chain connects TRBV12-3 or TRBV12-4 to TRBJ2-3, with a possible D match to TRBD2 (6 bases). This CDR3 contains 13 residues. Trimming took 7 bases from V and 6 from J, leaving 14 bases between them. CDR3 DNA: TGTGCCAGCAATTTTCGGGGGAGGGATACGCAGTATTTT. The encoded protein is CASNFRGRDTQYF.

This clonotype was seen a few times. The CDR3: CASSLKRGQETQYF. CDR3 coding DNA: TGTGCCAGCAGCTTAAAGAGGGGCCAAGAGACCCAGTACTTC. V gene TRBV13 combines with J gene TRBJ2-1; D might be TRBD1 or TRBD2, each matching 5 bases. The assigned J gene may be wrong: the sequence end matches TRBJ2-5 better. Germline V gene lookup returns CDR1 PRHDT and CDR2 FYEKMQ (reference sequence). The CDR3 covers 14 residues.

This clonotype appeared a few times. This rearrangement joins TRBV16 to TRBJ2-7; TRBD1 might be the D (6 bases). The CDR3 spans 16 residues. The germline V gene encodes CDR1 KGHSY and CDR2 FQNENV. V was cut by 1 base and J by 0 bases, with 13 bases left in between. The CDR3 sequence is CASSQFRTESSYEQYF. For the CDR3, the DNA is TGTGCCAGCAGCCAATTCCGGACAGAGAGCTCCTACGAGCAGTACTTC.

The genes are TRBV6-2 or TRBV6-3 and TRBJ2-5; the match to TRBD1 covers 7 bases. CDR1 is MNHEY, CDR2 SVGEGT, per germline. The CDR3 contains 14 residues. V dropped 7 bases and J dropped 1; count of bases not matched to a gene: 6. CDR3: CASTWTGTQETQYF. CDR3 DNA: TGTGCCAGCACTTGGACAGGAACCCAAGAGACCCAGTACTTC.

This clonotype was seen more than once but under ten times. The chain is built from TRBV2 and TRBJ1-1; tentative D call: TRBD1 (6 bases). CDR1 is SNHLY, CDR2 FYNNEI, per germline. Deletions cut 9 bases from V and 3 bases from J, with 20 bases between. This CDR3 contains 15 residues. DNA of the CDR3: TGTGCCAGTCCCCGACGGGGGGCTAGTGACACTGAAGCTTTCTTT. The encoded protein is CASPRRGASDTEAFF. Based on the CDR3 plus reference TRBV2 and TRBJ1-1, the full variable domain is EPEVTQTPSHQVTQMGQEVILRCVPISNHLYFYWYRQILGQKVEFLVSFYNNEISEKSEIFDDQFSVERPDGSNFTLKIRSTKLEDSAMYFCASPRRGASDTEAFFGQGTRLTVV.

J is TRBJ1-6 and V is TRBV5-1; tentatively, D is TRBD1 (6 bases). The CDR3 has 15 residues. With 0 bases removed from V and 7 bases from J, the gap between germline ends came to 11 bases. From germline, CDR1 is SGHRS and CDR2 YFSETQ. CDR3 protein: CASSLGGQKNSPLHF. The CDR3, as DNA: TGCGCCAGCAGCTTGGGTGGACAGAAGAATTCACCCCTCCACTTT. Full variable domain (missing parts from reference TRBV5-1 and TRBJ1-6): KAGVTQTPRYLIKTRGQQVTLSCSPISGHRSVSWYQQTPGQGLQFLFEYFSETQRNKGNFPGRFSGRQFSNSRSEMNVSTLELGDSALYLCASSLGGQKNSPLHFGNGTRLTVT.

This clonotype was recorded once. The J gene is TRBJ2-7, the V gene TRBV24-1; 7 bases match TRBD1. With the DNA end fitting TRBJ2-1 better, the J assignment may be wrong. CDR3 size: 15 residues. CDR1 and CDR2 (germline): KGHDR, SFDVKD. CDR3 in DNA: TGTGCCACCAGTGATCTCCGGGACAGCCCCCATGAGCAGTTCTTC. This sequence encodes CATSDLRDSPHEQFF.

This clonotype showed up just a few times. This chain uses TRBV12-3 or TRBV12-4 with TRBJ2-2, with D hard to call. Trimming removed 8 bases from V and 1 base from J, with 8 bases in between. The CDR3 has 13 residues. CDR3 protein: CASGAWNTGELFF. DNA for the CDR3: TGTGCCAGCGGCGCTTGGAACACCGGGGAGCTGTTTTTT.

J is TRBJ2-7 and V is TRBV6-2 or TRBV6-3; 11 bases are shared with TRBD2. The CDR3 length is 12 residues. Germline V lookup: CDR1 MNHEY, CDR2 SVGEGT. The CDR3 sequence: CATSGGLYEQYF. CDR3 nucleotides: TGTGCTACTAGCGGGGGCCTCTACGAGCAGTACTTC.

Only a few counts were recorded for this clonotype. V gene TRBV29-1 combines with J gene TRBJ2-5, with TRBD2 as a possible D gene (6 bases). CDR3 length equals 12 residues. The V end lost 1 base, the J end lost 11 bases, and 14 bases lay between the germline ends. Germline assignment: CDR1 SQVTM and CDR2 ANQGSEA. Written as DNA, the CDR3 is TGCAGCGTTGAAGGGAGTCAGGCGGGGCAGTACTTC. Its protein is CSVEGSQAGQYF.

The chain joins TRBV7-6 to TRBJ1-6; D is perhaps TRBD1 (6 bases). This CDR3 contains 15 residues. Germline V gene sequence: CDR1 SGHVS, CDR2 FNYEAQ. The V and J ends lost 5 bases and 8 bases respectively, with 16 bases between them. CDR3 loop: CASSPRGRGHSPLHF. The CDR3, as DNA: TGTGCCAGCAGCCCCCGTGGCAGGGGCCATTCACCCCTCCACTTT.

This clonotype showed up just a few times. This chain connects TRBV7-9 to TRBJ2-2; 12 nucleotides match TRBD1. Germline values: CDR1 SEHNR, CDR2 FQNEAQ (reference sequence). Trimming at V came to 4 bases and at J to 3 bases, leaving 6 bases not matched to a gene. This CDR3 comprises 17 residues. CDR3 DNA sequence: TGTGCCAGCAGCTCCCGGGACAGGGGGCCCTACACCGGGGAGCTGTTTTTT. Protein product: CASSSRDRGPYTGELFF. Variable domain in full (rest from reference TRBV7-9 and TRBJ2-2): DTGVSQNPRHKITKRGQNVTFRCDPISEHNRLYWYRQTLGQGPEFLTYFQNEAQLEKSRLLSDRFSAERPKGSFSTLEIQRTEQGDSAMYLCASSSRDRGPYTGELFFGEGSRLTVL.